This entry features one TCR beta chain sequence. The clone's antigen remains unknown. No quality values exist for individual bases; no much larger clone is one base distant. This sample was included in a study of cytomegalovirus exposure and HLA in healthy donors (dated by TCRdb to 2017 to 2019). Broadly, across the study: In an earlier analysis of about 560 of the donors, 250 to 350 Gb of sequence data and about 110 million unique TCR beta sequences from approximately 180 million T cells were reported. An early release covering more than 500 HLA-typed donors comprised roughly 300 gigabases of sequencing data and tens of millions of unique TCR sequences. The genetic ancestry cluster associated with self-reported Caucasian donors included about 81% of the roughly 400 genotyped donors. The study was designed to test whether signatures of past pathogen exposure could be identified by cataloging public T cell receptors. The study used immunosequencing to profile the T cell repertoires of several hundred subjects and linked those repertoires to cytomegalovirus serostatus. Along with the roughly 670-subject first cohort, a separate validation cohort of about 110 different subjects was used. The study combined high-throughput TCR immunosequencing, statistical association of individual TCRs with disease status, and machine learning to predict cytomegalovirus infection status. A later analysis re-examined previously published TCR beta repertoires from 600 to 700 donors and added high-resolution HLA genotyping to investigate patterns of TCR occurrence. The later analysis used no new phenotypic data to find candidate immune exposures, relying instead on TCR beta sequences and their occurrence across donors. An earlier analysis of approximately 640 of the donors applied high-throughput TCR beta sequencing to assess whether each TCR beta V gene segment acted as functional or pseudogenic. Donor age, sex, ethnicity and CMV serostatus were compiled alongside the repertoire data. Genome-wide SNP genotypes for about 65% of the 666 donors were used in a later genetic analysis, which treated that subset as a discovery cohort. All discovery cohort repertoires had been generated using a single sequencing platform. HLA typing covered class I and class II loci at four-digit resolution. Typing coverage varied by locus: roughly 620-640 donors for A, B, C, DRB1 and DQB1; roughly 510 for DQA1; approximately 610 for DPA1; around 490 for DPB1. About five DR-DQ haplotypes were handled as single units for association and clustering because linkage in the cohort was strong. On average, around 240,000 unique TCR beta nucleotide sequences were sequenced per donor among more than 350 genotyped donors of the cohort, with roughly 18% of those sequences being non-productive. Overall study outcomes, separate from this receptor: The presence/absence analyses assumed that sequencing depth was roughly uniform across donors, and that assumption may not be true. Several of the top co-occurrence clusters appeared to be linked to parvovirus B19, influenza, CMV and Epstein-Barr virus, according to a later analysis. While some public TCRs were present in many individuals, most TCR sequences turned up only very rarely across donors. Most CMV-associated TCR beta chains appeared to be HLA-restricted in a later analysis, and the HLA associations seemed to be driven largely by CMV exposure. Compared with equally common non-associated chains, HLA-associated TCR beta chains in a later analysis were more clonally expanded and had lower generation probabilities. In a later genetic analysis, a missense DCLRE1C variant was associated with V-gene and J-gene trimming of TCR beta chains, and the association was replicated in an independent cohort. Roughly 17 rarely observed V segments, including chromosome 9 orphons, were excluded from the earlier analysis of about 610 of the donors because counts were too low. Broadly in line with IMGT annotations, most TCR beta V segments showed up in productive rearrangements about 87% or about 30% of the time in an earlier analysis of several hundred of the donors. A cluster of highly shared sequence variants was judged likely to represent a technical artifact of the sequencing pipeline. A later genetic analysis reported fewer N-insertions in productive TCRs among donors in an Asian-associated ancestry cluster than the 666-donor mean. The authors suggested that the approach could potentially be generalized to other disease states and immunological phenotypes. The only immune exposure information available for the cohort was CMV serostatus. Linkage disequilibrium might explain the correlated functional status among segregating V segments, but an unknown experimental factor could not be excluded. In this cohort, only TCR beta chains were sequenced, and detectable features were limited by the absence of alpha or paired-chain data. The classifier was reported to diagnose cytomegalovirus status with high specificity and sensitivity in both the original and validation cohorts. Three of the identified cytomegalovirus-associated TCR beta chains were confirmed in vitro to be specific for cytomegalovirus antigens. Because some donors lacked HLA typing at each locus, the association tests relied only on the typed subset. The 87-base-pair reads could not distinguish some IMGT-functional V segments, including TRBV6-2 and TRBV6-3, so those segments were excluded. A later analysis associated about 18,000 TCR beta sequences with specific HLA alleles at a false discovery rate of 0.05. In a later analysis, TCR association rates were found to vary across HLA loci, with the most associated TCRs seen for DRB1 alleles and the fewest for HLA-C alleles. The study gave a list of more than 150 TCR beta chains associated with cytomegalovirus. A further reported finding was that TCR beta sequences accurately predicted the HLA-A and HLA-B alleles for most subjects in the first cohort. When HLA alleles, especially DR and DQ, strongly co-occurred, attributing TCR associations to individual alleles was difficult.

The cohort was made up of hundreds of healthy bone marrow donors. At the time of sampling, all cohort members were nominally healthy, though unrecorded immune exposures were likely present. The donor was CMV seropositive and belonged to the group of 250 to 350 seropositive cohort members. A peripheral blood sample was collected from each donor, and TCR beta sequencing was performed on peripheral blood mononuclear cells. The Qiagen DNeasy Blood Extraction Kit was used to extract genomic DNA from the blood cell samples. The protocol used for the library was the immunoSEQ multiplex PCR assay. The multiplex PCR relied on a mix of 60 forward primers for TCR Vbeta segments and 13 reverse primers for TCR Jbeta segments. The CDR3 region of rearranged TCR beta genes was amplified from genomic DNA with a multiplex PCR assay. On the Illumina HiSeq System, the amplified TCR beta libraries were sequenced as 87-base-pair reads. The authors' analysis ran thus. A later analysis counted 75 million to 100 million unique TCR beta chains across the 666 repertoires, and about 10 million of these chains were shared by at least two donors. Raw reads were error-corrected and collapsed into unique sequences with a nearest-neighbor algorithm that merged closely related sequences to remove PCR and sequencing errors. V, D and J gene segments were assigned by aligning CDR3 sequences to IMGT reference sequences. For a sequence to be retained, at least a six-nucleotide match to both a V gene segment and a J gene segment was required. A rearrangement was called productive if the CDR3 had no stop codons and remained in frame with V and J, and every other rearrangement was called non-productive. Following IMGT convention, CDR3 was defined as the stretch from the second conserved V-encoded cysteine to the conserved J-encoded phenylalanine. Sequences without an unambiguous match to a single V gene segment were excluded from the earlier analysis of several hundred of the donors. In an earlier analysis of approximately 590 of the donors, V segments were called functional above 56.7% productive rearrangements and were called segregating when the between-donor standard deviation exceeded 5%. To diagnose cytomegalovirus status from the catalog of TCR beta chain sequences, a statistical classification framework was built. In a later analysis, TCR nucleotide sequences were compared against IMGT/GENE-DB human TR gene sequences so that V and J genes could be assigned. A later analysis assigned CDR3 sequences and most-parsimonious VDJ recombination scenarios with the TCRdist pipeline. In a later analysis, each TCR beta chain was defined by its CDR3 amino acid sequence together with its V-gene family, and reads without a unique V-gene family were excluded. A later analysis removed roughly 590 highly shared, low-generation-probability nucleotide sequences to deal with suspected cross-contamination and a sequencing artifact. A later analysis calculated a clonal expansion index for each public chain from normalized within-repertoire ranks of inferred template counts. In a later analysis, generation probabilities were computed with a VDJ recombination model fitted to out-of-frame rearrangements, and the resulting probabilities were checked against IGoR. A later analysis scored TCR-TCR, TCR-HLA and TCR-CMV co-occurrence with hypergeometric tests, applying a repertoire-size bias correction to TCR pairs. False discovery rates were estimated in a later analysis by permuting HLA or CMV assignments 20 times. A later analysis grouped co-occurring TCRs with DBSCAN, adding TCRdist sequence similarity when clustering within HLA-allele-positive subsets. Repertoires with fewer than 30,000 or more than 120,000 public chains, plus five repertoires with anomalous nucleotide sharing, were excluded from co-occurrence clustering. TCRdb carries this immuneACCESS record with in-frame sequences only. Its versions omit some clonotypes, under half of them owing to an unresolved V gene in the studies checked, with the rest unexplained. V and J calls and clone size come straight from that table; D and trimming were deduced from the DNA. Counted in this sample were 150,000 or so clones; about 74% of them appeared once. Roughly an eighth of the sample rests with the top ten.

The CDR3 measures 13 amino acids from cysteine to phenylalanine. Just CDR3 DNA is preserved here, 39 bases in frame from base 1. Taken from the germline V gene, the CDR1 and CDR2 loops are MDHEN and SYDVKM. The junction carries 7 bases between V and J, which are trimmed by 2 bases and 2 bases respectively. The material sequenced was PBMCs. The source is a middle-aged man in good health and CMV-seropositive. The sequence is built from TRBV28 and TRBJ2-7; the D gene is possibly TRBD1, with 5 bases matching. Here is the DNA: TGTGCCAGCAGTTTACACAGGACCTACGAGCAGTACTTC. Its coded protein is CASSLHRTYEQYF.